The entry that follows covers one TCR beta chain sequence. Antigen unknown. PCR involved 60 Vbeta and 13 Jbeta primers. Original data processing: Unique TCR beta chains numbered around 80 million in a later analysis, with roughly 11 million shared. Repertoires were generated with immunoSEQ multiplex PCR, while TCRdb's copy carries only in-frame clones and drops some. V and J calls and clone size are as listed in that table; D and trimming were resolved from the DNA. The table has about 200,000 clones, 10% to 15% seen once. The sample belongs to a study of cytomegalovirus exposure and HLA in healthy donors. The overall study: Across 300 to 400 genotyped donors, about 80% landed in the Caucasian-associated ancestry cluster. Study findings and constraints: A list of approximately 150 TCR beta chains associated with cytomegalovirus was given. Available immune exposure information was restricted to CMV serostatus only.

The V end was cut by 1 base, the J end by 9 bases, with 12 bases between. CDR3 length: 13 residues. The germline gives CDR1 SEHNR, CDR2 FQNEAQ (reference sequence). V gene TRBV7-9 combines with J gene TRBJ1-1; D not certain. Sequencing was done on a sample of PBMCs. The source is a man aged 50 to 60 in good health and CMV-seropositive. CDR3 residues: CASSLGRGRKAFF. The CDR3 nucleotides read TGTGCCAGCAGCTTAGGGAGAGGGAGAAAAGCTTTCTTT.